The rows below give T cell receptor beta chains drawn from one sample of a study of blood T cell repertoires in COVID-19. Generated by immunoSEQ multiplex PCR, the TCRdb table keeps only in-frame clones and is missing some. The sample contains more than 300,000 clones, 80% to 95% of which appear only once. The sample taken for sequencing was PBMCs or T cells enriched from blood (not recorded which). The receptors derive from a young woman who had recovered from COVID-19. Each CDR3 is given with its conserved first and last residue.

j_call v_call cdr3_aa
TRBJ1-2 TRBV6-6 CASSYDRRTGGYGYTF
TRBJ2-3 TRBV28 CASSWQGQIGADTQYF
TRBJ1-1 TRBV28 CASSSQGALGLSTEAFF
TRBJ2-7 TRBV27 CASSFRGASSYEQYF
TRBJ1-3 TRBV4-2 CASSQRGGNTIYF
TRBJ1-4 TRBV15 CATRSDRGDEKLFF
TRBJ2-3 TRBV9 CASSVGTSGSAADTQYF
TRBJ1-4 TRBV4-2 CASSYPGQEGVGEKLFF
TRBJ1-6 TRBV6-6 CASNSGGVNSPLHF
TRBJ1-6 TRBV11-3 CASSLDPLGSPLHF
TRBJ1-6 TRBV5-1 CASSLLRDWGYNSPLHF
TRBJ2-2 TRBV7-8 CASSPSVGELFF
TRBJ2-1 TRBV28 CASRDRGPTATYNEQFF
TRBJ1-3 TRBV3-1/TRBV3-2 CASSQDFTAGNTIYF
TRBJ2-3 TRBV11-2 CASSLPGATDTQYF
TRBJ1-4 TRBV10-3 CAISELLPSQGRMNEKLFF
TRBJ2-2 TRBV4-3 CASSQDLAANTGELFF
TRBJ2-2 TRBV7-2 CASSLVLLLAGRNTGELFF
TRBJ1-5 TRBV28 CASSSPTGNQPQHF
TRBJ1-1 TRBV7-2 CASSRTVNTEAFF
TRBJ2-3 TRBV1 CTSSQGGDWHIDTQYF
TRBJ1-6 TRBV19 CASSTAGIHNSPLHF
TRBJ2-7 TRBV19 CASSMVVSKEQYF
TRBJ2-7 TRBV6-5 CASRTLAGVVYEQYF
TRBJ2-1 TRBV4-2 CASSQSGQGYNEQFF
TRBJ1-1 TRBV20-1 CSASRAGFNTEAFF
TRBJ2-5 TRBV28 CASTPGQGKETQYF
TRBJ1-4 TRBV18 CASSPNTPRNEKLFF
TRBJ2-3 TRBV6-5 CASGQGIDTQYF
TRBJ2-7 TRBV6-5 CASCESPSYEQYF
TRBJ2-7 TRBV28 CASSFFKGQGAYEQYF
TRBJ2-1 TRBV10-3 CATQGMMGGAYNEQFF
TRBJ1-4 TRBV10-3 CAINFRDRDEKLFF
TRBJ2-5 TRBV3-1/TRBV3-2 CASSQDLGAQETQYF
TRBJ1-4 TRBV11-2 CANESGDREPTNEKLFF
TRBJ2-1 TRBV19 CASTGYNEQFF
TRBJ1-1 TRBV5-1 CASSLVMNTEAFF
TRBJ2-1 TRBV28 CASSFGAVLTAFF
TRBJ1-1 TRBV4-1 CASSQDRYTEAFF
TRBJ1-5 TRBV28 CASSWTGNQPQHF
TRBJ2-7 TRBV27 CASSPLGLASLSEQYF
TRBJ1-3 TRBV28 CASSPPGLTSGNTIYF
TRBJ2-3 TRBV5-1 CASSRGEGLADTQYF
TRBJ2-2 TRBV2 CASSVGTGGVGELFF
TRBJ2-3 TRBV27 CASSLAGGPGDTQYF
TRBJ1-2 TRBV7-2 CASSLVSAGNYGYTF
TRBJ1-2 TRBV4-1 CASSQDTYRDYGYTF
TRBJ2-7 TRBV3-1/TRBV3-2 CASSQVAYEQYF